This T cell receptor (beta chain) was identified during a study of PD-1 blockade in classical Hodgkin lymphoma. The time point was: cycle 4 day 1 (C4D1), after 6 weeks of nivolumab. Each of the patients experienced relapse following autologous stem cell transplantation, and their brentuximab vedotin exposure differed. Clones were read by immunoSEQ multiplex PCR, and TCRdb kept only the in-frame ones, dropping some. Of 41,000 or so clones in the sample, approximately 70% were seen once. CDR1 is SGHRS, CDR2 YFSETQ, per germline. CDR3 size: 17 residues. V shed 0 bases, J shed 1 base, and the junction held 2 bases outside the gene matches.

Material: peripheral blood mononuclear cells (PBMCs), obtained before the fourth cycle of nivolumab. This clonotype was sampled from a human donor with classical Hodgkin lymphoma. The rearrangement joins TRBV5-1 to TRBJ2-5, with TRBD2 matching over 14 bases. CDR3 protein: CASSLEGTSGGQETQYF. DNA of the CDR3: TGCGCCAGCAGCTTGGAGGGGACTAGCGGGGGCCAAGAGACCCAGTACTTC.